This TCR beta chain appears in the sequencing data of a study of cytotoxic CD8 clonotypes in ibrutinib-treated CLL. Study as a whole: Among the samples, the mean was about 260,000 productive templates and some 100,000 productive rearrangements. Study-level results: For progressing versus sustained-remission patients, sampling times were not the same. Starting clonality was above that of age-matched healthy donors and tracked circulating CD8+ T-cell counts. Public clonotypes were rare and shrank or held steady on treatment.

In regard to this clone: Its antigen is currently unknown.

The assay was immunoSEQ multiplex PCR, and TCRdb's table has in-frame clones only and misses some. This sample carries around 50,000 clones, around 60% of them seen once, and the ten largest clones take just over 20%. The ends lost 3 bases at V and 7 bases at J; junction bases unmatched: 8. CDR3 size: 16 residues. CDR1 and CDR2 from the germline V gene are SGHVS and FQNEAQ. V gene TRBV7-8 combines with J gene TRBJ2-1, with 11 bases aligning to TRBD2. The sequence came from a human donor with chronic lymphocytic leukemia. This specimen was PBMCs, taken after 24 months of ibrutinib treatment. The CDR3 nucleotides are TGTGCCAGCAGCTTTATGGAGACTAGCGGGAAAAATGAGCAGTTCTTC. Protein: CASSFMETSGKNEQFF.